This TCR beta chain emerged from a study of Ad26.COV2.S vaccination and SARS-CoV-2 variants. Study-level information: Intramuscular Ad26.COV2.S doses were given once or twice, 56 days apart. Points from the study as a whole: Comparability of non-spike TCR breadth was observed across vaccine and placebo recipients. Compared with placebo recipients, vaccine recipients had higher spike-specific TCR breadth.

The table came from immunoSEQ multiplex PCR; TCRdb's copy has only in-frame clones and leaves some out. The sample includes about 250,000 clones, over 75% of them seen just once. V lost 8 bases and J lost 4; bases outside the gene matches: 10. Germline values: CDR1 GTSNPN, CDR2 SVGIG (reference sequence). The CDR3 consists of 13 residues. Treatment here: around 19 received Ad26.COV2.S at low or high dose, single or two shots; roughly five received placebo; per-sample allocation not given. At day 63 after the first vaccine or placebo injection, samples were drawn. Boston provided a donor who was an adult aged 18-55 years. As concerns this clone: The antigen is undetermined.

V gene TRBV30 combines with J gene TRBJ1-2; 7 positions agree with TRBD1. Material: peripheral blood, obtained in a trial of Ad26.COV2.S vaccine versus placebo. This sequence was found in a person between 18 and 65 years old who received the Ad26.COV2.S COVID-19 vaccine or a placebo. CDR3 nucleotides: TGTGCCGGTGTAGGGGGCTCTGGCTATGGCTACACCTTC. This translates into CAGVGGSGYGYTF.